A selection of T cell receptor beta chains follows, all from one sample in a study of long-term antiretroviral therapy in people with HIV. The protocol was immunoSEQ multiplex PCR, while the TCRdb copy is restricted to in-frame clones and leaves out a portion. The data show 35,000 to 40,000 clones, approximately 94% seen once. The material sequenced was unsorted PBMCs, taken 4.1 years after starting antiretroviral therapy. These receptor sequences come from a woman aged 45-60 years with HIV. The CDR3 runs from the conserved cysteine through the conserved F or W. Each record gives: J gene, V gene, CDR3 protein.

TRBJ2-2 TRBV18 CASSALGITGELFF
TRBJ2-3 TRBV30 CAWSVGVSTDTQYF
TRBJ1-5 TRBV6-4 CASSDYGTGEPNSNQPQHF
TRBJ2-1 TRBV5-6 CASRLNPLAPNNEQFF
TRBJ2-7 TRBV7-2 CASSPPGQKSYEQYF
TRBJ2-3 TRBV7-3 CASSLGTSGVSQDTQYF
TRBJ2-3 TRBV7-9 CASSADRGDTQYF
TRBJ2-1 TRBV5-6 CASSLLGTRVLSEQFF
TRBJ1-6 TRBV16 CASSQSGVGSYNSPLHF
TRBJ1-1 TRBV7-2 CASSPFRNTEAFF
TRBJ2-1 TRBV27 CASSTPRLAGTSEQFF
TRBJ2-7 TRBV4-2 CASSQEDTGYEQYF
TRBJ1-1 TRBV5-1 CASSLRPGRANTEAFF
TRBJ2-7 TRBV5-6 CASSLYYRDGSYEQYF
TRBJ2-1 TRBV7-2 CASSLGGGAFSEQFF
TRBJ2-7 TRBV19 CASSSGDLQGDEQYF
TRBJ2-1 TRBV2 CASKRDRINEQFF
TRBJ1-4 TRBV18 CASSPMGSATNEKLFF
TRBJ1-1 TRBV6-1 CASSEVAGKAFF
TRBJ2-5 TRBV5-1 CASRVTLAGGQETQYF
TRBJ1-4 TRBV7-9 CASSPRGREKLFF
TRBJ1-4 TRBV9 CASSVGWGNSEKLFF
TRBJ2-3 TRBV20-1 CSAPGLSSSYF
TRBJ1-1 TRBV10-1 CASSVVPNTEAFF
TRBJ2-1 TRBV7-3 CASSLASSGEQFF
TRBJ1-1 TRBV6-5 CASSLRRGNTEAFF
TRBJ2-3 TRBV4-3 CASSQDPPTGAGTDTQYF
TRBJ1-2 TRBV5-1 CASSLGSYGYTF
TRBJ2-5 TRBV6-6 CASSYNLAGGQETQYF
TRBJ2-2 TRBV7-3 CASSFGTGVTGELFF
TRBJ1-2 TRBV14 CASSQDPGGGYTF
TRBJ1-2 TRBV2 CASSTGVLDGYTF
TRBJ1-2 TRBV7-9 CASRYPAGNSGYTF
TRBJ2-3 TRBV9 CASSTRRDSGVTDTQYF
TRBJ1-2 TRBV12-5 CASGSRWDGYTF
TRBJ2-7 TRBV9 CASSVGQGNEQYF
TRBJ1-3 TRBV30 CAWRGLGTYVPIYF
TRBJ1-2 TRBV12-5 CASGLVSKGADYGYTF
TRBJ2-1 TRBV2 CASSGPTSGKLSSYNEQFF
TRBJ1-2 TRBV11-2 CASSPQPGVGYTF
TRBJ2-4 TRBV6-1 CASSELGQSLGAKNIQYF
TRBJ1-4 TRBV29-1 CSVEDPGTEGGEKLFF
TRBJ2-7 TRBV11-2 CASSAMSGTAFGEQYF
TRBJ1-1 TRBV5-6 CASSGDGEAFF
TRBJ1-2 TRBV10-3 CAISDPTSYGYTF
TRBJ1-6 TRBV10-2 CASRDRGTYNSPLHF
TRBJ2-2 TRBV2 CASSEFLRAQNTGELFF
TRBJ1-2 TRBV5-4 CASSLGGQATNYGYTF
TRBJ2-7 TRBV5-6 CASSPSYEWKGLQQYF
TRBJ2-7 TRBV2 CASSEGQFYEQYF
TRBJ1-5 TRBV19 CASSIKGGQGRSNQPQHF
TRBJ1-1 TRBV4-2 CASSQETGLNTEAFF
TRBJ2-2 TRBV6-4 CASSDSGEGELFF
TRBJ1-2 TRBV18 CASSATTGTNNYGYTF
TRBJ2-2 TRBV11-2 CASSAAGTGGTGELFF
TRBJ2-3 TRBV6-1 CASIRGVSTDTQYF
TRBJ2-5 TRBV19 CASSTKAGWSETQYF
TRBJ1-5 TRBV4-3 CASSQDTQSNQPQHF
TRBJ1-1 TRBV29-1 CSVRTGTNTEAFF
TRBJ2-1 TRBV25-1 CASSEYNEQFF